A selection of T cell receptor beta chains follows, all from one sample in a study of T cell responses to AZD1222 COVID-19 vaccine. Profiling relied on immunoSEQ multiplex PCR, and the TCRdb table lists in-frame clones only, not all of them. In the table there are about 75,000 clones, around 86% of which are singletons. The sample in question was peripheral blood, obtained 28 days after the second AZD1222 dose. All receptors come from an adult who received the AZD1222 COVID-19 vaccine. Both conserved end residues are trimmed from each CDR3.

>TRBV19
ASSLDRNNQPQH
>TRBV4-1
ASSLIGEGQPQH
>TRBV7-2
ASSLAGAADTQY
>TRBV30
AWSTARNLQY
>TRBV30
AWGTDYNSPLH
>TRBV9
ASSGLQGPATQY
>TRBV5-1
ASSLGLAGGLNYNEQF
>TRBV7-9
ASSLRGDYGYT
>TRBV7-8
ASSLPSRTGGGYGYT
>TRBV15
ATSRVVNSPLH
>TRBV15
ATSRDVTDTQY
>TRBV10-3
AISENSGGTQY
>TRBV28
ASRLRGSSGANVLT
>TRBV30
AGRAGGPNTGELF
>TRBV6-6
ASSYQTVSSYNEQF
>TRBV6-2/TRBV6-3
ASSYPPGQGDYEQY
>TRBV5-5
ASSLIGAEAF
>TRBV18
ASSPATTGAGVNSPLH
>TRBV3-1/TRBV3-2
ASSQGTSGGHEQY
>TRBV19
ASRSPGPGNTIY
>TRBV2
ASSEVTGASYEQY
>TRBV19
ASSRQGARGTGELF
>TRBV3-1/TRBV3-2
ASSQDPGKTQY
>TRBV19
ASSIGGRGFHGYT
>TRBV7-3
ASSFGKDSPLH
>TRBV10-3
AISESTQGADKGYT
>TRBV10-3
AISERSGLAGGEQY
>TRBV28
ASSSLQGWVYGYT
>TRBV6-7
ASSLPLGPPGYGYT
>TRBV7-9
ASSLATAPYGYT
>TRBV30
AFTLAVNTDTQY
>TRBV28
ASSLRPGRGLNQPQH
>TRBV10-3
AISDPAKNIQY
>TRBV6-1
ASSEEGTEVRRY
>TRBV2
ASRSTWGGAGELF
>TRBV9
ASSATTVNTIY
>TRBV21-1
ASSNDGGSTRETQY
>TRBV7-3
ASSLGTSGVKGNEQF
>TRBV2
ASSGGGGTSAWETQY
>TRBV30
AWSQGRHTEAF
>TRBV11-2
ASSPRVESRVEQY
>TRBV20-1
SGRGGETQY
>TRBV5-3
ARSHCATRTAGSSEQY
>TRBV7-6
ASSFRQGLPYEQY
>TRBV30
AWSGVASGNTIY
>TRBV2
ASSEPGATVFQH
>TRBV28
ASSTASTDTQY
>TRBV10-2
ASSANGVRFEKLF
>TRBV28
ASSLTRWEQY
>TRBV4-2
ASSQPTSGGGETQY
>TRBV6-2/TRBV6-3
ASSSDRSGGHQPQH
>TRBV7-2
ASSLWTQGNNSPLH
>TRBV2
ASSVGENYGYT